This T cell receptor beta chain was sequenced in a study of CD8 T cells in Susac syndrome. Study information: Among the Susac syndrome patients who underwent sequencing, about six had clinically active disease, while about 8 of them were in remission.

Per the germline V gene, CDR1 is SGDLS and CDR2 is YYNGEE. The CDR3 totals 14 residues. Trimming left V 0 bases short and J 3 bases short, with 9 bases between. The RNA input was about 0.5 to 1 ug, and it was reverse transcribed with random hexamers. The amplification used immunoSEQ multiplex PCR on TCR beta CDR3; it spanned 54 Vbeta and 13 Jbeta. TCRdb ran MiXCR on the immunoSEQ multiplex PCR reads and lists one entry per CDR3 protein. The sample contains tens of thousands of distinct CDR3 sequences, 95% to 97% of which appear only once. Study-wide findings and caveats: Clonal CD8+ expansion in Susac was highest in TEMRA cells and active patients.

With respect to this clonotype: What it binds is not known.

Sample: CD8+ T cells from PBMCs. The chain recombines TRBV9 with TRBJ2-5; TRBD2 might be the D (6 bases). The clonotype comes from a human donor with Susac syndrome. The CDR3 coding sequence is TGTGCCAGCAGCGTAGGGGGGGTGGAAGAGACCCAGTACTTC. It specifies CASSVGGVEETQYF.